This T cell receptor beta chain stems from a study of shared clonotypes between healthy human individuals. Deep was the level at which the assay was run. Assay used: immunoSEQ multiplex PCR; TCRdb lists only in-frame clones, some missing. The sample shows about 1.5 million clones, 98% of them seen only once. The specimen sequenced was naive CD4+ T cells sorted from blood. Sample subset: CD45RA+ positively selected. The receptor was isolated from a man aged 30-40 years in good health.

The CDR3 nucleotides are TGTGCCAGCGGGTGGGGGGTTACGAACACCGGGGAGCTGTTTTTT. It yields the protein CASGWGVTNTGELFF. V is TRBV27 and J is TRBJ2-2; D is perhaps TRBD2 (6 bases). Germline V gene data show CDR1 as MNHEY and CDR2 as SMNVEV (reference sequence). The CDR3 is 15 amino acids. Trimming cost V 8 bases and J 0 bases, with 13 bases left between them.